These T cell receptor beta chains were read from a single sample in a study of T cells in Graves' hyperthyroidism and ophthalmopathy. TCRdb re-analysed the multiplex PCR reads in MiXCR, keeping a single row per CDR3 protein. Among hundreds of thousands of distinct CDR3 sequences, around 15% were seen once, and the ten largest hold under 15%. Sequenced material: blood. The receptor source for this set is a man between 18 and 35 years old with Graves' ophthalmopathy. Each CDR3 is given without its conserved first and last residue. Fields, in order: V gene, CDR3 protein.

>TRBV29-1
SGRDRDHTEAF
>TRBV7-6
ASSPGDRGEQY
>TRBV18
ASSSDRALWGYT
>TRBV12-3/TRBV12-4
ASGDSSYNSPLH
>TRBV6-6
ASSYSRKLQGGDPIETQY
>TRBV3-1
ASSLGGRPDTQY
>TRBV19
ASSMNGGTYNSPLH
>TRBV12-3/TRBV12-4
ASRRQGDTGELF
>TRBV2
ASSEASGVRTGELF
>TRBV18
ASSPLAGENTEAF
>TRBV6-1
AEHDSSGANVLA
>TRBV10-1
ASSEWGYNEQF
>TRBV3-1
ASSPQRRIDTQY
>TRBV30
AWMGEDSSYEQY
>TRBV24-1
ATSDFSPGSKHYGYT
>TRBV25-1
ASSEEKGHNEQF
>TRBV27
ATPSQPSIFYEQY
>TRBV7-8
ASSSDRGGYNEQF
>TRBV15
ATSSEGDYGQY
>TRBV11-2
ASSVGTGRETQY
>TRBV7-9
ASSSAPGLYNEQF
>TRBV3-1
ASSQSRVSEQF
>TRBV7-2
ASSLRTGGGEQF
>TRBV4-1
ASSQGGVPGLGSGETQY
>TRBV6-1
ASSPPDGGTEAF
>TRBV6-1
ASSENRVGDYGYT
>TRBV5-1
ASSTIDTEAF
>TRBV30
AGRGGAKKTQY
>TRBV25-1
ASSDEGGWEPSTDTQY
>TRBV5-1
ASSLGGGQYNEQF
>TRBV20-1
SARDVRSNYGYT
>TRBV5-1
ASGSSEGTANYGYT
>TRBV2
ASTGGSNEKLF
>TRBV10-2
ASSETAGTVNYEQY
>TRBV27
ASSSPSGSYEQY